One and the same sample provided the 5 T cell receptor beta chains below, sequenced in a study of blood T cell repertoires in COVID-19. Libraries were prepared by immunoSEQ multiplex PCR; TCRdb keeps only in-frame clonotypes and omits some of them. This repertoire shows under 300,000 clones, 80% to 90% found once; its top ten account for 6.6%. Material: PBMCs or T cells enriched from blood (not recorded which). These receptors came from a woman aged 50 to 60 who had been exposed to COVID-19.

This clone was counted a single time. The chain couples TRBV14 to TRBJ2-5; TRBD2 aligns across 10 bases. The germline CDR1 and CDR2 sequences are SGHDN and FVKESK. The CDR3 spans 18 residues. Trimming removed 4 bases from V and 3 bases from J; junction bases left unmatched: 14. This CDR3 reads CASSLRGLTSGVEETQYF. The CDR3 nucleotides are TGTGCCAGCAGCCTAAGGGGCCTTACTAGCGGGGTAGAAGAGACCCAGTACTTC.

The CDR3 is CATSRGDRAYEQYF. CDR3 DNA sequence: TGTGCCACCAGCAGAGGAGACAGGGCCTACGAGCAGTACTTC. V usage is TRBV15 and J usage is TRBJ2-7, with 7 bases matching TRBD1. Losses at the gene ends were 1 base for V and 2 bases for J; bases not matched to a gene: 2. Germline V gives CDR1 LNHNV, CDR2 YYDKDF (reference sequence). There are 14 residues in the CDR3.

The rearrangement uses TRBV11-1 and TRBJ2-3; possibly TRBD2 for D (6 bases). The CDR3 loop spans 16 amino acids. Germline V gives CDR1 SGHAT, CDR2 FQDESV (reference sequence). The V end was cut by 4 bases, the J end by 6 bases, with 20 bases between. CDR3 bases: TGTGCCAGCAGCTCCTTTGGGACGGGAGTACGTGATACGCAGTATTTT. This gives the protein CASSSFGTGVRDTQYF.

The J gene is TRBJ2-1, the V gene TRBV5-6; possibly TRBD2 for D (6 bases). CDR3 length equals 16 residues. Trimming stripped 0 bases from V and 8 bases from J, with 18 bases between. Germline CDR1 reads SGHDT; CDR2 reads YYEEEE. The CDR3 sequence is CASSLVRGPTGDEQFF. The CDR3, as DNA: TGTGCCAGCAGCTTGGTGCGGGGTCCCACTGGGGATGAGCAGTTCTTC.

The chain has TRBV9 and TRBJ2-6, with 9 bases matching TRBD1. The CDR3 runs to 18 residues. Germline lookup yields CDR1 SGDLS and CDR2 YYNGEE. V dropped 3 bases and J dropped 0; count of bases not matched to a gene: 7. CDR3 nucleotide sequence: TGTGCCAGCAGCGGGGGACAGGGACACCACTCTGGGGCCAACGTCCTGACTTTC. This sequence encodes CASSGGQGHHSGANVLTF.